Shown below are 18 T cell receptor beta chains from a single sample sequenced in a study of blood T cell repertoires in COVID-19. Clones were read by immunoSEQ multiplex PCR, and TCRdb kept only the in-frame ones, dropping some. The table records around 300,000 clones, around 89% of them present only once. Sequencing was performed on peripheral blood. These receptors were obtained from a middle-aged woman with COVID-19, enrolled during active disease.

The chain is built from TRBV19 and TRBJ2-1, with TRBD1 as a possible D gene (5 bases). CDR1 and CDR2 (germline): LNHDA, SQIVND (reference sequence). CDR3 size: 15 residues. V gave up 4 bases and J gave up 10 bases, with 20 bases separating them. The CDR3 bases are TGTGCCAGTAGTAAATACATTCAGGGAATAGGGGAGCAGTTCTTC. As protein: CASSKYIQGIGEQFF.

The chain is built from TRBV5-1 and TRBJ2-7, with D possibly TRBD2 on 7 matching bases. V lost 4 bases, J lost 3 bases, and 14 bases lay in between. CDR1 is SGHRS and CDR2 is YFSETQ in the germline V gene. The CDR3 contains 14 residues. CDR3 bases: TGCGCCAGCAGCCCGAAGGGGGGGGGCTACGAGCAGTACTTC. This sequence encodes CASSPKGGGYEQYF. The full variable domain, rest sourced from reference TRBV5-1 and TRBJ2-7, is KAGVTQTPRYLIKTRGQQVTLSCSPISGHRSVSWYQQTPGQGLQFLFEYFSETQRNKGNFPGRFSGRQFSNSRSEMNVSTLELGDSALYLCASSPKGGGYEQYFGPGTRLTVT.

The chain combines TRBV13 with TRBJ2-7; 14 bases line up with TRBD2. The V segment lost 6 bases and the J segment 1 base; nucleotides outside the gene matches: 8. The CDR3 loop spans 17 amino acids. Germline V gene sequence: CDR1 PRHDT, CDR2 FYEKMQ (reference sequence). CDR3 sequence (DNA): TGTGCCAGCAGATCCGCCAGGACTAGCGGGGGGTCCTACGAGCAGTACTTC. Its protein product is CASRSARTSGGSYEQYF.

The chain carries TRBV7-8 and TRBJ2-2; D possibly corresponds to TRBD1 (5 bases). Trimming removed 6 bases at V and 0 bases at J, with 8 bases between. The germline V gene encodes CDR1 SGHVS and CDR2 FQNEAQ. This CDR3 comprises 14 residues. The CDR3 sequence: CASRPTANTGELFF. CDR3 nucleotides: TGTGCCAGCAGACCGACAGCGAACACCGGGGAGCTGTTTTTT.

The chain links TRBV3-1 (or the pseudogene TRBV3-2) to TRBJ1-2; a possible D gene is TRBD1 (5 bases). CDR3 size: 15 residues. Germline CDR1 LGHDT, CDR2 YNNKEL (reference sequence). Trimming took 1 base from V and 2 from J, leaving 11 bases between them. The CDR3 coding sequence is TGTGCCAGCAGCCAAGGTCCCACAGGAAACTATGGCTACACCTTC. Protein sequence: CASSQGPTGNYGYTF.

The chain uses TRBV7-2 and TRBJ1-4; D perhaps matches TRBD1 (6 bases). Deletions cut 5 bases from V and 7 bases from J, with 20 bases between. From germline, CDR1 is SGHTA and CDR2 FQGNSA. This CDR3 contains 16 residues. Here the CDR3 reads CASSLTYRVAREKLFF. The CDR3 nucleotides are TGTGCCAGCAGCCTCACTTACAGGGTCGCACGTGAAAAACTGTTTTTT. The whole variable domain, filled in from reference TRBV7-2 and TRBJ1-4, reads GAGVSQSPSNKVTEKGKDVELRCDPISGHTALYWYRQSLGQGLEFLIYFQGNSAPDKSGLPSDRFSAERTGGSVSTLTIQRTQQEDSAVYLCASSLTYRVAREKLFFGSGTQLSVL.

The rearrangement joins TRBV7-6 to TRBJ1-2; a possible D gene is TRBD1 (5 bases). Trimming left V 5 bases short and J 4 bases short, with 14 bases between. Looked up from germline, CDR1 is SGHVS and CDR2 is FNYEAQ. The CDR3 totals 14 residues. CDR3 residues: CASSKDGTVYGYTF. For the CDR3, the DNA is TGTGCCAGCAGCAAAGACGGGACTGTCTATGGCTACACCTTC.

J is TRBJ2-1 and V is TRBV24-1; maybe TRBD1 (5 bases). The CDR3 runs to 16 residues. The V gene lost 4 bases and the J gene lost 3 bases, with 15 bases spanning the gap. Germline V lookup: CDR1 KGHDR, CDR2 SFDVKD. CDR3 sequence reads: CATSDIQAFGYNEQFF. The CDR3 bases are TGTGCCACCAGTGACATACAGGCGTTTGGCTACAATGAGCAGTTCTTC.

The genes are TRBV18 and TRBJ1-1; TRBD1 agrees at 7 bases. The CDR3 contains 13 residues. CDR1 is KGHSH and CDR2 is LQKENI in the germline V gene. The junction had 10 bases not matched to a gene; V was cut back by 8 bases and J by 7 bases. CDR3 residues: CASQGQQESEAFF. DNA for the CDR3: TGTGCCAGCCAGGGACAGCAGGAGAGTGAAGCTTTCTTT.

The chain recombines TRBV6-5 with TRBJ2-3, with 12 bases identical to TRBD2. Germline loops: CDR1 MNHEY, CDR2 SVGAGI. With 7 bases clipped from V and 4 bases from J, the junction kept 3 bases outside the gene matches. The CDR3 covers 14 residues. In nucleotides, the CDR3 is TGTGCCAGCACTAGCGGGGGGGCCCCAGATACGCAGTATTTT. Amino acid sequence: CASTSGGAPDTQYF.

This clone was seen more than once but under ten times. This chain uses TRBV4-1 with TRBJ2-3, with TRBD1 as a possible D gene (5 bases). The CDR3 length is 14 residues. Trimming shortened V by 4 bases and J by 4 bases, and 12 bases separated the two germline ends. CDR1 is MGHRA, CDR2 YSYEKL, per germline. The CDR3 reads CASSPQDLADTQYF. The CDR3 DNA sequence: TGCGCCAGCAGCCCACAGGATTTAGCAGATACGCAGTATTTT.

The chain has TRBV6-5 and TRBJ2-1, with D possibly matching TRBD1 (6 bases). V was trimmed by 5 bases and J by 5 bases, leaving 10 bases between them. This CDR3 spans 13 amino acids. The germline V gene encodes CDR1 MNHEY and CDR2 SVGAGI. CDR3 nucleotides: TGTGCCAGCAGTAGAAACAGGGACAATGAGCAGTTCTTC. Amino acid sequence: CASSRNRDNEQFF.

The rearrangement links TRBV18 to TRBJ1-2; TRBD1 matches at 8 bases. After removal of 2 bases from V and 1 base from J, the junction contained 6 bases not matched to a gene. The germline V gene encodes CDR1 KGHSH and CDR2 LQKENI. This CDR3 region has 16 residues. As DNA, the CDR3 is TGTGCCAGCTCACCATCCCAGGGGGCACTTAACTATGGCTACACCTTC. This gives the protein CASSPSQGALNYGYTF.

The gene calls are TRBV18 and TRBJ2-3; D unclear. The CDR3 loop spans 16 amino acids. The V and J ends lost 1 base and 2 bases respectively, with 13 bases between them. Germline CDR1 KGHSH, CDR2 LQKENI. The CDR3 region is CASSPLVTTFTDTQYF. The CDR3 region has the DNA TGTGCCAGCTCACCACTCGTGACAACCTTCACAGATACGCAGTATTTT.

The J gene is TRBJ1-1, the V gene TRBV24-1, with a weak D call TRBD1 (6 bases). From germline, CDR1 is KGHDR and CDR2 SFDVKD. The CDR3 extends over 14 amino acids. Trimming removed 1 base at V and 6 bases at J, with 11 bases between. CDR3 in DNA: TGTGCCACCAGTGATTTACGGGGGGCGGCTGAAGCTTTCTTT. Protein product: CATSDLRGAAEAFF.

The gene calls are TRBV11-3 and TRBJ1-1, with 9 bases aligning to TRBD1. The V gene end was trimmed by 5 bases and the J gene end by 0 bases; junction bases not matched to a gene: 7. This CDR3 contains 16 residues. The germline V gene has CDR1 SGHNT and CDR2 YENEEA. The CDR3 sequence is CASSQGQGEVNTEAFF. As DNA, the CDR3 is TGTGCCAGCAGCCAGGGACAGGGAGAAGTGAACACTGAAGCTTTCTTT.

The chain is built from TRBV19 and TRBJ1-5; D ambiguous. V was clipped by 4 bases and J by 7 bases, with 11 bases between them. This CDR3 comprises 13 residues. Germline V gives CDR1 LNHDA, CDR2 SQIVND (reference sequence). CDR3 residues: CASSTGIWQPQHF. The CDR3 bases are TGTGCCAGTAGTACCGGGATATGGCAGCCCCAGCATTTT.

The chain carries TRBV5-1 and TRBJ2-1, with a weak D call TRBD2 (6 bases). The CDR3 is 16 residues long. Germline V gene sequence: CDR1 SGHRS, CDR2 YFSETQ. Trimming removed 3 bases from V and 5 bases from J, with 18 bases in between. CDR3 nucleotide sequence: TGCGCCAGCAGCTCCCGGGACGAGACGGGAGACAATGAGCAGTTCTTC. Amino acid sequence: CASSSRDETGDNEQFF.